Following are 21 T cell receptor beta chains from one sample sequenced in a study of control samples from healthy donors and cancer patients. Sequenced by immunoSEQ multiplex PCR; TCRdb stores in-frame clones only, minus some. The sample yields 150,000 to 200,000 clones, 91% seen once. Sequencing was performed on blood. The receptors stem from a woman aged 30 to 39 in good health.

V and J are TRBV13 and TRBJ2-3; 10 bases match TRBD2. Trimming at V came to 5 bases and at J to 4 bases, leaving 3 bases not matched to a gene. The CDR3 spans 14 residues. The V gene's germline CDR1 is PRHDT and CDR2 FYEKMQ (reference sequence). The CDR3 coding sequence is TGTGCCAGCAGCCCGAGCGGGGGGGCAGATACGCAGTATTTT. It codes for CASSPSGGADTQYF.

The chain is built from TRBV6-5 and TRBJ1-2, with D possibly TRBD1 on 6 matching bases. V was shortened by 2 bases and J by 8 bases, with 15 bases between the two germline ends. The germline CDR1 and CDR2 sequences are MNHEY and SVGAGI. The CDR3 sequence is 14 residues long. CDR3 coding DNA: TGTGCCAGCAGTTACGGGGACACTCCGAAGGGCTACACCTTC. Amino acid sequence: CASSYGDTPKGYTF.

The gene calls are TRBV11-1 and TRBJ2-6; D is unclear. V was cut by 3 bases and J by 0 bases, with 6 bases left in between. The CDR3 totals 15 residues. Germline values: CDR1 SGHAT, CDR2 FQDESV (reference sequence). The CDR3 protein is CASSFGRSGANVLTF. The CDR3 coding sequence is TGTGCCAGCAGCTTCGGTCGCTCTGGGGCCAACGTCCTGACTTTC.

The gene calls are TRBV24-1 and TRBJ1-5; D perhaps matches TRBD1 (6 bases). CDR3 size: 14 residues. Trimming removed 0 bases at V and 6 bases at J, with 8 bases between. CDR1 and CDR2 (germline): KGHDR, SFDVKD. The CDR3 protein is CATSDLSGVQPQHF. The CDR3 DNA follows: TGTGCCACCAGTGATTTGTCAGGGGTTCAGCCCCAGCATTTT.

This clone has only one observation. V and J are TRBV6-1 and TRBJ2-1; the match to TRBD2 covers 8 bases. The CDR3 sequence is 16 residues long. CDR1 is MNHNS and CDR2 is SASEGT in the germline V gene. Trimming at V came to 2 bases and at J to 7 bases, leaving 10 bases not matched to a gene. For the CDR3, the DNA is TGTGCCAGCAGTGAACGGTCCGGGGGGGCCGGGAATGAGCAGTTCTTC. Its protein is CASSERSGGAGNEQFF.

The rearrangement uses TRBV4-1 and TRBJ2-7, with TRBD1 as a possible D gene (6 bases). Trimming removed 1 base from V and 0 bases from J, with 13 bases in between. Germline V gene data show CDR1 as MGHRA and CDR2 as YSYEKL. CDR3 length: 16 residues. CDR3 loop: CASSQVTGQSSYEQYF. The CDR3 DNA reads TGCGCCAGCAGCCAAGTCACTGGACAGAGCTCCTACGAGCAGTACTTC.

This chain links TRBV7-9 with TRBJ1-2; D is perhaps TRBD1 (5 bases). Trimming took 2 bases from V and 8 from J, leaving 12 bases between them. Per the germline V gene, CDR1 is SEHNR and CDR2 is FQNEAQ (reference sequence). The CDR3 runs to 13 residues. The CDR3: CASSLWGSDGYTF. CDR3 bases: TGTGCCAGCAGCTTATGGGGGTCCGACGGCTACACCTTC. The whole variable domain, remainder taken from reference TRBV7-9 and TRBJ1-2, is DTGVSQNPRHKITKRGQNVTFRCDPISEHNRLYWYRQTLGQGPEFLTYFQNEAQLEKSRLLSDRFSAERPKGSFSTLEIQRTEQGDSAMYLCASSLWGSDGYTFGSGTRLTVV.

The chain uses TRBV7-9 and TRBJ1-4; TRBD1 aligns across 8 bases. Germline trimming cut 5 bases from V and 6 bases from J; bases unmatched to any gene: 14. Germline V gives CDR1 SEHNR, CDR2 FQNEAQ (reference sequence). The CDR3 length is 17 residues. In DNA form, the CDR3 reads TGTGCCAGCAGCCCTCCACCGGGACAGGAGGCGGATGAAAAACTGTTTTTT. Its translation is CASSPPPGQEADEKLFF.

Written as DNA, the CDR3 is TGTGCCAGCAGTTCATATAGCAATCAGCCCCAGCATTTT. This translates into CASSSYSNQPQHF. The chain recombines TRBV6-6 with TRBJ1-5; D gene ambiguous. Trimming removed 4 bases from V and 0 bases from J, with 4 bases in between. The V gene's germline CDR1 is MNHNY and CDR2 SVGAGI (reference sequence). The CDR3 runs to 13 residues.

This chain connects TRBV29-1 to TRBJ1-1; the D is unclear. CDR1 SQVTM and CDR2 ANQGSEA come from the germline V gene. The V end lost 5 bases, the J end lost 0 bases, and 10 bases lay between the germline ends. The CDR3 runs 13 residues. CDR3 sequence: CSVRYPLNTEAFF. DNA for the CDR3: TGCAGCGTTCGATATCCCTTGAACACTGAAGCTTTCTTT.

V usage is TRBV3-1 (or the pseudogene TRBV3-2) and J usage is TRBJ2-3, with 10 bases lining up with TRBD2. Germline CDR1 LGHDT, CDR2 YNNKEL (reference sequence). Losses at the gene ends were 1 base for V and 5 bases for J; bases not matched to a gene: 6. The CDR3 contains 16 residues. CDR3 nucleotide sequence: TGTGCCAGCAGCCAAGTTCTAGCGGGAGCGGGAGATACGCAGTATTTT. Encoded protein: CASSQVLAGAGDTQYF.

V gene TRBV28 combines with J gene TRBJ1-2; TRBD1 matches 9 bases. Germline loops: CDR1 MDHEN, CDR2 SYDVKM. Trimming took 3 bases from V and 5 from J; bases not matched to a gene: 1. The CDR3 loop spans 13 amino acids. Here the CDR3 DNA reads TGTGCCAGCAGTTTTGACAGGGGGTATGGCTACACCTTC. Its protein is CASSFDRGYGYTF.

The rearrangement uses TRBV6-1 and TRBJ2-1, with D perhaps TRBD1 or TRBD2 (5 bases each). This CDR3 spans 14 amino acids. CDR1 and CDR2 from the germline V gene are MNHNS and SASEGT. V lost 3 bases and J lost 2, with 8 bases in between. CDR3 DNA sequence: TGTGCCAGCAGTGAGGGGGTCCCCTACAATGAGCAGTTCTTC. This encodes CASSEGVPYNEQFF.

There are a few counts of this clone. This chain uses TRBV5-1 with TRBJ1-1; 7 bases match TRBD1. This CDR3 has 13 amino acids. J was trimmed by 7 bases and V by 5 bases; bases with no gene match: 8. Germline CDR1 reads SGHRS; CDR2 reads YFSETQ. The CDR3 nucleotides read TGCGCCAGCAGTACAGGGGCTACTATTGAAGCTTTCTTT. This translates into CASSTGATIEAFF.

The chain is built from TRBV30 and TRBJ2-7; no definite D call. Trimming took 2 bases from V and 7 from J, leaving 18 bases between them. This CDR3 region has 14 residues. Per germline, CDR1 GTSNPN and CDR2 SVGIG (reference sequence). CDR3 amino acids: CAWSRIRIEVEQYF. The CDR3 DNA reads TGTGCCTGGAGTAGAATCAGGATTGAGGTAGAGCAGTACTTC.

The chain couples TRBV5-5 to TRBJ1-2; D uncertain. Trimming removed 0 bases from V and 5 bases from J, with 8 bases in between. CDR1 and CDR2 from the germline V gene are SGHKS and YYEKEE (reference sequence). The CDR3 length is 13 residues. The CDR3 region has the DNA TGTGCCAGCAGCTTGGCCGTGGATTATGGCTACACCTTC. Translation: CASSLAVDYGYTF.

The genes are TRBV25-1 and TRBJ1-1; possible D gene TRBD1, 6 bases. The V and J ends lost 4 bases and 4 bases respectively, with 13 bases between them. The CDR3 loop spans 14 amino acids. Germline V gene sequence: CDR1 MGHDK, CDR2 SYGVNS. The CDR3 spells CASSVQGRGTEAFF. The CDR3 nucleotides are TGTGCCAGCAGTGTCCAGGGGCGAGGCACTGAAGCTTTCTTT.

V and J are TRBV6-9 and TRBJ2-4; D is ambiguous. The V end was cut by 2 bases, the J end by 3 bases, with 5 bases between. Germline V lookup: CDR1 MNHGY, CDR2 SVAAGI. The CDR3 sequence is 13 residues long. The CDR3 is CASSYPDKNIQYF. CDR3 sequence (DNA): TGTGCCAGCAGTTATCCAGACAAAAACATTCAGTACTTC.

The CDR3 region has the DNA TGTGCCAGCAGTTCGGGTCAGAGCAATCAGCCCCAGCATTTT. As protein: CASSSGQSNQPQHF. The V and J genes are TRBV6-5 and TRBJ1-5, with D uncertain. CDR3 length equals 14 residues. Germline CDR1 and CDR2: MNHEY and SVGAGI. V lost 4 bases, J lost 1 base, and 8 bases lay in between.

The gene calls are TRBV11-2 and TRBJ1-6; no reliable D call. CDR1 SGHAT and CDR2 FQNNGV come from the germline V gene. The V gene lost 1 base and the J gene lost 0 bases, with 10 bases spanning the gap. This CDR3 region has 17 residues. Here the CDR3 DNA reads TGTGCCAGCAGCTTAGTTGGAGGGAGCTCCTATAATTCACCCCTCCACTTT. This encodes CASSLVGGSSYNSPLHF.

This chain links TRBV18 with TRBJ1-2; TRBD1 matches at 11 bases. The CDR3 runs to 15 residues. CDR1 is KGHSH, CDR2 LQKENI, per germline. The junction had 5 bases not matched to a gene; V was cut back by 3 bases and J by 5 bases. The CDR3 sequence: CASSPGTGGVYGYTF. The CDR3 DNA sequence: TGTGCCAGCTCACCGGGGACAGGGGGAGTTTATGGCTACACCTTC.